The sequence of this T cell receptor (beta chain) was determined in a study of T cell repertoires in ileal Crohn's disease (dated by TCRdb to the late 2010s). For the study in its entirety: At the time of surgery, approximately 35% of patients were active smokers, and the median duration of disease was roughly 8.3 years. All patients had surgery for a complication: stricturing disease in 61% and penetrating disease in around 39%. Roughly half of the patients were given postoperative therapy, with under 13 receiving thiopurines and under 20 receiving anti-TNF agents. A prospective multicentre cohort supplied the 55 to 65 Crohn's disease patients whose TCR repertoires were analysed. The study ran alongside a multicentre cohort designed to identify predictors of early endoscopic recurrence after ileocolonic resection. Endoscopic postoperative recurrence was defined by a Rutgeerts score above i0. The study sequenced 171 mucosal samples from 57 patients, taken at several locations on the surgical specimen and at postoperative endoscopy. Study-wide conclusions, independent of this receptor: Higher high-frequency clone percentages at surgery were associated with endoscopic recurrence; all patients with clonality above 26.8% (18/57) had recurrence. More high-frequency clones were carried by sorted CD8 T cells than by CD4 T cells, suggesting that mucosal expansions were mainly CD8. Mucosal CD4 and CD8 T cells were sorted and sequenced only in a subgroup of patients, whose size was not stated. Patients who were active smokers at surgery had a significantly higher proportion of clonal expansions than non-smokers (25.9% vs 17.9%, p=0.02).

Eligible patients were adults with ileal or ileocolonic Crohn's disease who had an indication for ileocolonic resection. Whole ileal mucosal biopsies were kept frozen at -80 degrees C prior to DNA extraction. Genomic DNA was extracted from frozen whole biopsies using a TRizol-based method and was quantified with a NanoDrop 2000 spectrophotometer. For commercial TCRB immunosequencing, about 0.45 micrograms of biopsy DNA were submitted for each sample. A two-step, amplification bias-controlled multiplex PCR was used by Adaptive Biotechnology to amplify CDR3 regions from genomic DNA. Primers covering every V and J gene segment were used in the first PCR, while barcodes and Illumina adapters were added in the second PCR. CDR3 libraries were sequenced on an Illumina instrument. In the authors' own workflow: Vendor-provided pipelines were combined with custom analysis of raw data in R/Bioconductor under R version 3.3.0. Clonality, ranging from 0 to 1, was calculated as the inverse of the normalised Shannon entropy of all productive clones. High-frequency clones were defined as the repertoire share of the top 100 clones, retaining only clones passing a 95% confidence test. Repertoire diversity was measured with the Simpson index, and overlap between samples was measured with the Morisita-Horn index. Not all clones reach the TCRdb copy of this immuneACCESS table, which keeps in-frame sequences only. Checked studies attribute under half of the gap to unresolved V genes and leave the rest unexplained. Clonal size and the V and J genes are those of that table, whereas D and trimming came from the DNA. This sample has 13,000 or so clones in its table, and 70% to 90% of those were observed once. The ten largest clones take up 3% to 4% of the sample.

Trimming leaves V shorter by 3 bases and J shorter by 0 bases, with the junction holding 2 bases beyond the gene matches. From cysteine to phenylalanine, the CDR3 is 16 amino acids long. Here the CDR3 DNA is all that survives: 48 bases in frame from base 1. CDR1 and CDR2 were assigned from the germline V gene as SGHRS and YFSETQ. With regard to this clone: This receptor's antigen is unknown. No quality values exist for individual bases; no much larger clone is one base distant.

Here the chain combines TRBV5-1 and TRBJ2-6; 8 bases in the middle match TRBD1. The receptor was isolated from an adult with Crohn's disease. The source material was ileal tissue. CDR3 reads: CASSWGQASGANVLTF. The bases are TGCGCCAGCAGCTGGGGACAGGCCTCTGGGGCCAACGTCCTGACTTTC.